The rows below give T cell receptor beta chains drawn from one sample of a study of beta chain features in type 1 diabetes. The data were produced by immunoSEQ multiplex PCR, yet TCRdb's version contains in-frame clones alone and is incomplete. The profile shows about 620,000 clones, 15% of them singletons. Input material: naive CD4+ T cells from blood. The receptors were gathered from a man aged 18 to 29 in good health. The CDR3 runs from the conserved cysteine through the conserved F or W. D genes are given only for firm matches. Clone size appears in some rows only: once, few, many, or a class for an expanded clone.

size	V	D	J	DNA	CDR3
few	TRBV2	TRBD1	TRBJ2-1	TGTGCCAGCTCCGGGACAGGGATGCGCAATGAGCAGTTCTTC	CASSGTGMRNEQFF
few	TRBV9	NA	TRBJ2-1	TGTGCCAGCAGCGTAATCCCGGACCCTTGGGGGAAAGGCTCCTACAATGAGCAGTTCTTC	CASSVIPDPWGKGSYNEQFF
few	TRBV13	TRBD2	TRBJ2-1	TGTGCCAGCAGCTTAGAGAGCCTAGCGGATTACAATGAGCAGTTCTTC	CASSLESLADYNEQFF
NA	TRBV9	NA	TRBJ2-7	TGTGCCAGCAGCGTAGAACAGGGTCCTTTCTACGAGCAGTACTTC	CASSVEQGPFYEQYF
NA	TRBV25-1	NA	TRBJ2-4	TGTGCCAGCAGTGCCTCCGGGACACAAGCCAAAAACATTCAGTACTTC	CASSASGTQAKNIQYF
few	TRBV25-1	NA	TRBJ1-2	TGTGCCAGCAGTGACCCGGGACGTCATGAAGGCTACACCTTC	CASSDPGRHEGYTF
NA	TRBV23-1	NA	TRBJ2-5	TGCGCCAGCATTTGTCAAGAGACCCAGTACTTC	CASICQETQYF
once	TRBV4-3	NA	TRBJ2-4	TGCGCCAGCAGCCAAGAACAAGCGGGCGCCAAAAACATTCAGTACTTC	CASSQEQAGAKNIQYF
NA	TRBV9	NA	TRBJ2-5	TGTGCCAGCAGCGTAGAGGGGCCTCCAGAGACCCAGTACTTC	CASSVEGPPETQYF
NA	TRBV7-9	NA	TRBJ2-5	TGTGCCAGCAGCTTAGCTTCCAAGATCCAGAGAGGGGGCCAAGAGACCCAGTACTTC	CASSLASKIQRGGQETQYF
few	TRBV29-1	TRBD1	TRBJ2-5	TGCAGCGCCGGACTGGGACAGCAAGAGACCCAGTACTTC	CSAGLGQQETQYF
few	TRBV9	NA	TRBJ2-6	TGTGCCAGCAGCGTCACCGTAACCGGGGCCAACGTCCTGACTTTC	CASSVTVTGANVLTF
once	TRBV18	NA	TRBJ2-7	TGTGCCAGCTCACCGGACAATGCCTACGAGCAGTACTTC	CASSPDNAYEQYF
NA	TRBV18	NA	TRBJ1-4	TGTGCCAGCTCACCAGGGAAACAGTCAAATGAAAAACTGTTTTTT	CASSPGKQSNEKLFF
once	TRBV25-1	TRBD1	TRBJ1-1	TGTGCCAGCAGTTCGCAGGGGGTGTACACTGAAGCTTTCTTT	CASSSQGVYTEAFF
few	TRBV4-1	TRBD2	TRBJ2-3	TGCGCCAGCGGACGGACTAGCGGGGTAGGGTGGAGCACAGATACGCAGTATTTT	CASGRTSGVGWSTDTQYF
NA	TRBV27	NA	TRBJ1-2	TGTGCCAGCAGTGTAGACAGGCTCCTAAACTATGGCTACACCTTC	CASSVDRLLNYGYTF
few	TRBV13	NA	TRBJ1-4	TGTGCCAGCAGCTTACGAGCTCCGGCTGAAAAACTGTTTTTT	CASSLRAPAEKLFF
NA	TRBV10-3	NA	TRBJ2-1	TGTGCCATCAGCGGGGGTTCCTACAATGAGCAGTTCTTC	CAISGGSYNEQFF
few	TRBV2	NA	TRBJ2-5	TGTGCCAGCAGTGGACTAGTGGGAGAGACCCAGTACTTC	CASSGLVGETQYF
few	TRBV7-3	NA	TRBJ2-3	TGTGCCAGCAGCTTATTAGGGGCAGATACGCAGTATTTT	CASSLLGADTQYF
NA	TRBV19	NA	TRBJ2-1	TGTGCCAGTACCCCTGGGGGGACTCAACGCTACAATGAGCAGTTCTTC	CASTPGGTQRYNEQFF
few	TRBV9	NA	TRBJ1-4	TGTGCCAGCAGCGACGGGGCTAATGAAAAACTGTTTTTT	CASSDGANEKLFF
few	TRBV10-3	NA	TRBJ2-7	TGTGCCATCAGGAAACCGGGAACCTACGAGCAGTACTTC	CAIRKPGTYEQYF
once	TRBV11-2	NA	TRBJ1-1	TGTGCCAGCAGCCCGCGGGGAGGGACCATGAACACTGAAGCTTTCTTT	CASSPRGGTMNTEAFF
few	TRBV5-1	TRBD1	TRBJ2-5	TGCGCCAGCAGCCCATCGACAGGGGCCGAAGAGACCCAGTACTTC	CASSPSTGAEETQYF
few	TRBV18	NA	TRBJ2-7	TGTGCCAGCTCACCAGGGGTCTTGTACGAGCAGTACTTC	CASSPGVLYEQYF
NA	TRBV7-2	NA	TRBJ1-2	TGTGCCAGCAGCTTAGGGACAACCGCTAACTATGGCTACACCTTC	CASSLGTTANYGYTF
NA	TRBV7-9	TRBD1	TRBJ2-1	TGTGCCAGCAGCCTAGAGGGCACTAGACAGGGAAAGGATGAGCAGTTCTTC	CASSLEGTRQGKDEQFF
few	TRBV19	TRBD2	TRBJ2-5	TGTGCCAGTAGTTCATGGACTAGTTCTCTGGCCCAGTACTTC	CASSSWTSSLAQYF
NA	TRBV6-6	NA	TRBJ1-5	TGTGCCAGCAGCTCCCAGGATCAGCCCCAGCATTTT	CASSSQDQPQHF